A selection of T cell receptor beta chains follows, all from one sample in a study of PD-1 blockade in classical Hodgkin lymphoma. Here immunoSEQ multiplex PCR was the method, and the copy in TCRdb shows in-frame clones only, minus some. The sample lists about 21,000 clones, roughly 70% occurring once. Sequenced material: peripheral blood mononuclear cells (PBMCs), taken at baseline. The source is a human donor with classical Hodgkin lymphoma. The CDR3 runs from the conserved cysteine through the conserved F or W. A D gene is named only where the DNA matches it firmly. Clone size is stated in some rows and not others, as once, few, many or a class when expanded.

clone_size: NA; v_call: TRBV4-3; j_call: TRBJ1-1; d_call: NA; cdr3_aa: CASSQYRVMNTEAFF; cdr3_nt: TGCGCCAGCAGCCAATACAGGGTTATGAACACTGAAGCTTTCTTT
clone_size: NA; v_call: TRBV2; j_call: TRBJ2-2; d_call: NA; cdr3_aa: CASSVGANTGELFF; cdr3_nt: TGTGCCAGCAGTGTTGGCGCGAACACCGGGGAGCTGTTTTTT
clone_size: NA; v_call: TRBV5-4; j_call: TRBJ2-3; d_call: NA; cdr3_aa: CASSWGTSSSQHTQYF; cdr3_nt: TGTGCCAGCAGCTGGGGCACCTCTTCCTCACAGCATACGCAGTATTTT
clone_size: NA; v_call: TRBV5-1; j_call: TRBJ1-2; d_call: NA; cdr3_aa: CASSSDGTNYGYTF; cdr3_nt: TGCGCCAGCAGCTCCGACGGTACTAACTATGGCTACACCTTC
clone_size: NA; v_call: TRBV11-2; j_call: TRBJ2-7; d_call: NA; cdr3_aa: CASSAASSLTVEQYF; cdr3_nt: TGTGCCAGCAGCGCGGCCTCATCACTGACGGTCGAGCAGTACTTC
clone_size: NA; v_call: TRBV4-2; j_call: TRBJ2-7; d_call: TRBD2; cdr3_aa: CASSPYPSGQSYEQYF; cdr3_nt: TGTGCCAGCAGCCCATACCCTAGCGGCCAATCCTACGAGCAGTACTTC
clone_size: NA; v_call: TRBV10-3; j_call: TRBJ1-2; d_call: NA; cdr3_aa: CAISESRDPWYGYTF; cdr3_nt: TGTGCCATCAGTGAGTCAAGGGATCCTTGGTATGGCTACACCTTC
clone_size: NA; v_call: TRBV12-5; j_call: TRBJ2-1; d_call: TRBD2; cdr3_aa: CASGLTVMTSGRDNEQFF; cdr3_nt: TGTGCTAGTGGTTTGACAGTAATGACTAGCGGGAGGGACAATGAGCAGTTCTTC
clone_size: NA; v_call: TRBV6-4; j_call: TRBJ1-1; d_call: NA; cdr3_aa: CASSFGPNTEAFF; cdr3_nt: TGTGCCAGCAGTTTTGGGCCCAACACTGAAGCTTTCTTT
clone_size: NA; v_call: TRBV11-3; j_call: TRBJ2-3; d_call: NA; cdr3_aa: CASSFGITSTDTQYF; cdr3_nt: TGTGCCAGCAGCTTCGGCATTACTAGCACAGATACGCAGTATTTT
clone_size: NA; v_call: TRBV30; j_call: TRBJ1-2; d_call: NA; cdr3_aa: CAWSVWQDGYTF; cdr3_nt: TGTGCCTGGAGTGTATGGCAAGATGGCTACACCTTC
clone_size: NA; v_call: TRBV7-9; j_call: TRBJ2-1; d_call: TRBD2; cdr3_aa: CASLRGGYNEQFF; cdr3_nt: TGTGCCAGCCTTCGGGGGGGCTACAATGAGCAGTTCTTC
clone_size: NA; v_call: TRBV11-2; j_call: TRBJ2-7; d_call: NA; cdr3_aa: CASSYLSYEQYF; cdr3_nt: TGTGCCAGCAGTTATCTGAGCTACGAGCAGTACTTC
clone_size: NA; v_call: TRBV9; j_call: TRBJ1-6; d_call: TRBD1; cdr3_aa: CASSVSGGEYNSPLHF; cdr3_nt: TGTGCCAGCAGCGTCTCAGGGGGGGAATATAATTCACCCCTCCACTTT
clone_size: NA; v_call: TRBV2; j_call: TRBJ1-5; d_call: NA; cdr3_aa: CASSERGAAISNQPQHF; cdr3_nt: TGTGCCAGCAGTGAACGGGGGGCAGCAATTAGCAATCAGCCCCAGCATTTT
clone_size: NA; v_call: TRBV4-3; j_call: TRBJ2-1; d_call: TRBD2; cdr3_aa: CASSPAGGRYNEQFF; cdr3_nt: TGCGCCAGCAGTCCGGCGGGAGGGAGGTACAATGAGCAGTTCTTC
clone_size: NA; v_call: TRBV19; j_call: TRBJ1-5; d_call: NA; cdr3_aa: CASTLDRYQPQHF; cdr3_nt: TGTGCCAGTACCTTGGACAGATATCAGCCCCAGCATTTT
clone_size: NA; v_call: TRBV27; j_call: TRBJ1-6; d_call: NA; cdr3_aa: CASSFAWNSPLHF; cdr3_nt: TGTGCCAGCAGTTTTGCCTGGAATTCACCCCTCCACTTT
clone_size: NA; v_call: TRBV19; j_call: TRBJ1-2; d_call: NA; cdr3_aa: CASSIGVQGRWGYGYTF; cdr3_nt: TGTGCCAGTAGTATAGGGGTCCAGGGGAGGTGGGGCTATGGCTACACCTTC
clone_size: NA; v_call: TRBV4-3; j_call: TRBJ1-1; d_call: TRBD1; cdr3_aa: CASSQVWTGVRLDTEAFF; cdr3_nt: TGCGCCAGCAGCCAAGTCTGGACAGGGGTAAGGTTAGACACTGAAGCTTTCTTT
clone_size: NA; v_call: TRBV27; j_call: TRBJ2-1; d_call: TRBD2; cdr3_aa: CASSFWREGLSYNEQFF; cdr3_nt: TGTGCCAGCAGTTTCTGGCGGGAGGGCCTCTCCTACAATGAGCAGTTCTTC
clone_size: few; v_call: TRBV19; j_call: TRBJ1-4; d_call: NA; cdr3_aa: CASRPSFLGGGGEKLFF; cdr3_nt: TGTGCCAGTAGACCCTCGTTTCTCGGGGGTGGTGGGGAAAAACTGTTTTTT
clone_size: few; v_call: TRBV9; j_call: TRBJ2-1; d_call: TRBD2; cdr3_aa: CASSVEAGLARSYNEQFF; cdr3_nt: TGTGCCAGCAGCGTAGAGGCGGGACTAGCCCGGTCCTACAATGAGCAGTTCTTC
clone_size: NA; v_call: TRBV11-2; j_call: TRBJ2-1; d_call: NA; cdr3_aa: CASSLGTLTGNEQFF; cdr3_nt: TGTGCCAGCAGCTTAGGGACCCTTACTGGAAATGAGCAGTTCTTC
clone_size: NA; v_call: TRBV6-6; j_call: TRBJ1-5; d_call: NA; cdr3_aa: CASAQRDSNQPQHF; cdr3_nt: TGTGCCAGCGCACAGAGAGATAGCAATCAGCCCCAGCATTTT
clone_size: NA; v_call: TRBV7-2; j_call: TRBJ2-7; d_call: NA; cdr3_aa: CASSLDQVSYEQYF; cdr3_nt: TGTGCCAGCAGCTTAGACCAGGTCTCCTACGAGCAGTACTTC
clone_size: NA; v_call: TRBV7-2; j_call: TRBJ2-4; d_call: NA; cdr3_aa: CASSLDRLAKNIQYF; cdr3_nt: TGTGCCAGCAGCTTAGACAGATTAGCCAAAAACATTCAGTACTTC
clone_size: NA; v_call: TRBV5-5; j_call: TRBJ2-1; d_call: TRBD1; cdr3_aa: CASSSVALNGGQDRNEQFF; cdr3_nt: TGTGCCAGCAGCTCTGTAGCATTGAATGGGGGACAGGATCGGAATGAGCAGTTCTTC
clone_size: NA; v_call: TRBV4-3; j_call: TRBJ2-7; d_call: NA; cdr3_aa: CASSQELAAYEQYF; cdr3_nt: TGCGCCAGCAGCCAAGAGCTGGCGGCCTACGAGCAGTACTTC
clone_size: few; v_call: TRBV4-3; j_call: TRBJ1-2; d_call: NA; cdr3_aa: CASSQATGRGGYTF; cdr3_nt: TGCGCCAGCAGCCAAGCTACAGGGAGAGGCGGCTACACCTTC
clone_size: NA; v_call: TRBV21-1; j_call: TRBJ2-1; d_call: NA; cdr3_aa: CASRLAINNEQFF; cdr3_nt: TGTGCCAGTAGGCTAGCGATAAACAATGAGCAGTTCTTC
clone_size: few; v_call: TRBV30; j_call: TRBJ1-1; d_call: TRBD1; cdr3_aa: CAWSVQGGNTEAFF; cdr3_nt: TGTGCCTGGAGTGTACAGGGGGGTAACACTGAAGCTTTCTTT
clone_size: few; v_call: TRBV7-3; j_call: TRBJ1-1; d_call: TRBD1; cdr3_aa: CASSFKPGQGDTEAFF; cdr3_nt: TGTGCCAGCAGCTTTAAACCGGGACAGGGGGACACTGAAGCTTTCTTT
clone_size: NA; v_call: TRBV10-3; j_call: TRBJ2-1; d_call: TRBD2; cdr3_aa: CAISDLGLAGGPNEQFF; cdr3_nt: TGTGCCATCAGTGATCTTGGACTAGCGGGGGGGCCCAATGAGCAGTTCTTC
clone_size: NA; v_call: TRBV25-1; j_call: TRBJ1-5; d_call: TRBD1; cdr3_aa: CASSEDRGQDQPQHF; cdr3_nt: TGTGCCAGCAGTGAGGACAGGGGGCAGGATCAGCCCCAGCATTTT
clone_size: NA; v_call: TRBV6-1; j_call: TRBJ1-5; d_call: TRBD1; cdr3_aa: CASNRDRVEPQHF; cdr3_nt: TGTGCCAGCAACAGAGACAGGGTCGAACCCCAGCATTTT
clone_size: medium-sized; v_call: TRBV7-9; j_call: TRBJ2-7; d_call: TRBD2; cdr3_aa: CASSFATLSGEGDEQYF; cdr3_nt: TGTGCCAGCAGCTTCGCAACTCTTAGCGGGGAAGGCGACGAGCAGTACTTC
clone_size: NA; v_call: TRBV5-6; j_call: TRBJ1-2; d_call: NA; cdr3_aa: CASSLPGGRVGYTF; cdr3_nt: TGTGCCAGCAGCTTGCCGGGGGGGCGCGTGGGCTACACCTTC
clone_size: NA; v_call: TRBV6-1; j_call: TRBJ2-2; d_call: NA; cdr3_aa: CASTISSTGELFF; cdr3_nt: TGTGCCAGCACCATCTCAAGCACCGGGGAGCTGTTTTTT
clone_size: few; v_call: TRBV7-6; j_call: TRBJ2-1; d_call: TRBD2; cdr3_aa: CASTRLATSTGEQFF; cdr3_nt: TGTGCCAGCACTCGACTAGCGACGAGTACGGGTGAGCAGTTCTTC
clone_size: few; v_call: TRBV9; j_call: TRBJ1-4; d_call: TRBD1; cdr3_aa: CASSSGTGSEKLFF; cdr3_nt: TGTGCCAGCAGTTCCGGGACAGGGAGTGAAAAACTGTTTTTT